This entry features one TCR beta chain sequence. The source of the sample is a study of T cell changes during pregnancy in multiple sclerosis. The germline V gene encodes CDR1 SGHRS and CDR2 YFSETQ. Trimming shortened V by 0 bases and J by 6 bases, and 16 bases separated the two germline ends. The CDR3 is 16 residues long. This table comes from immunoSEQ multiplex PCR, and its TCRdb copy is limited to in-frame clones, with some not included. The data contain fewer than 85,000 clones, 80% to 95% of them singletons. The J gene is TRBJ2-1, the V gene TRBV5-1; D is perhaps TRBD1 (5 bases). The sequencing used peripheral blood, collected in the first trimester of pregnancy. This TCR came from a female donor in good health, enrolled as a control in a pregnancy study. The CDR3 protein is CASSLGAREWVNEQFF. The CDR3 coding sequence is TGCGCCAGCAGCTTGGGGGCCAGGGAATGGGTCAATGAGCAGTTCTTC.